The present T cell receptor beta chain was sequenced within a study of OX40 agonist ivuxolimab in advanced cancers. Method: immunoSEQ multiplex PCR; TCRdb's copy keeps in-frame clones and lacks some. Of roughly 72,000 clones in the sample, around 94% were seen once. The sequences come from CD4+ or CD8+ T cells sorted from blood, collected in a trial of the OX40 agonist ivuxolimab. The source of this sequence is an adult with an advanced solid tumor such as melanoma, head and neck, liver or kidney cancer.

The CDR3 loop is CASSMYTDTQYF. CDR3 in DNA: TGTGCCAGCAGCATGTACACAGATACGCAGTATTTT. V is TRBV9 and J is TRBJ2-3; D is undetermined. This CDR3 comprises 12 residues. V lost 4 bases, J lost 2 bases, and 5 bases lay in between. Germline V lookup: CDR1 SGDLS, CDR2 YYNGEE.